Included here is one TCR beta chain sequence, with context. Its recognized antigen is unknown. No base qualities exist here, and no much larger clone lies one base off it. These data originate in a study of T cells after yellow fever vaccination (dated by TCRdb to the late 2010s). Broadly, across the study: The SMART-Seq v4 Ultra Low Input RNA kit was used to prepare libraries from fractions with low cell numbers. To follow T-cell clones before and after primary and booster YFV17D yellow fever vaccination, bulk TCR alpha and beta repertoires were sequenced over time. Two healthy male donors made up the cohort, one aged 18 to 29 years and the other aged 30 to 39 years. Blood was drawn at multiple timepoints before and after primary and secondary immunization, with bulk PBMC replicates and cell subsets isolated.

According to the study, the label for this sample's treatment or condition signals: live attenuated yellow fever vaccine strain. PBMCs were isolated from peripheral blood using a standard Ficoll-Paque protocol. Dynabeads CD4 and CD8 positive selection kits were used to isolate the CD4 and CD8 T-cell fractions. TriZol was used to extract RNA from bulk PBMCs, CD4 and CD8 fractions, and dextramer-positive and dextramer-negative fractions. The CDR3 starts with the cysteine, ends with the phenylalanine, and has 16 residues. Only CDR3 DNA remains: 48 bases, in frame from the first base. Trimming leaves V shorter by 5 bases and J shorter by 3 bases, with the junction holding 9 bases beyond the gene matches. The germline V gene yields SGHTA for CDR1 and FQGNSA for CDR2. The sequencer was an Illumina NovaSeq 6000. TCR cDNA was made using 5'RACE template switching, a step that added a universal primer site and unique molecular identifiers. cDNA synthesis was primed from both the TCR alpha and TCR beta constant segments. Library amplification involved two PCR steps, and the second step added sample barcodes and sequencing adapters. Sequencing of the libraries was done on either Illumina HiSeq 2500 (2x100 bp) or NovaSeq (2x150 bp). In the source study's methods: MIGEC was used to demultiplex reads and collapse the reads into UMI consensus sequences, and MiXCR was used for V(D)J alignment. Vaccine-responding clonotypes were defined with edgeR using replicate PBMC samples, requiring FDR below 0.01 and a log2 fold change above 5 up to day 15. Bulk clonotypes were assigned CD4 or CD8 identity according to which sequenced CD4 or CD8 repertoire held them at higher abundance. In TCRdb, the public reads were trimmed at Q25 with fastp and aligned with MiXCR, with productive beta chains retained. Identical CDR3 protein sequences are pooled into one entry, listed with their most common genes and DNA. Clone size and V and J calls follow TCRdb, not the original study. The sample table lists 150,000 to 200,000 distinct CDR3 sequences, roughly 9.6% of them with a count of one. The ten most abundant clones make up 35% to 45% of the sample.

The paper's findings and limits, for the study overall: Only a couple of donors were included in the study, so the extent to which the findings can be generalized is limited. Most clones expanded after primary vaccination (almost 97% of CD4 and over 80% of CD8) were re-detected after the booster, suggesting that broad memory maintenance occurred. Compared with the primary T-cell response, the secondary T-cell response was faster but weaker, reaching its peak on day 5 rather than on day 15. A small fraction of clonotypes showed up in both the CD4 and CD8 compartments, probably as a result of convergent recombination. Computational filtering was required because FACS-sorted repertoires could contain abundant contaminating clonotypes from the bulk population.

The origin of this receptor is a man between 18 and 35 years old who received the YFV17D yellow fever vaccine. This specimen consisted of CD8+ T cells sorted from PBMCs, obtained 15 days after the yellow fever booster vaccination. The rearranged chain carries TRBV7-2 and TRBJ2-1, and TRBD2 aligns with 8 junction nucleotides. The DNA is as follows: TGTGCCAGCAGCAGAAACGGGGGGGCCCACTACAATGAGCAGTTCTTC. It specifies CASSRNGGAHYNEQFF.